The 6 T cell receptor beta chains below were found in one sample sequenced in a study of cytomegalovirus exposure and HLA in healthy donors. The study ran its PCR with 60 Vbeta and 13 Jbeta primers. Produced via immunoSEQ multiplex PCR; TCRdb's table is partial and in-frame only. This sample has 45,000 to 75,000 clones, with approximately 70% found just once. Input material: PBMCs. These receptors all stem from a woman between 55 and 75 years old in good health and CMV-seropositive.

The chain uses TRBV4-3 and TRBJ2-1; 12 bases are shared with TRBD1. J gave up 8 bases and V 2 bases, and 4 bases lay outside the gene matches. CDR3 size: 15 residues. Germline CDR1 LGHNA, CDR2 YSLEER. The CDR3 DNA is TGCGCCAGCAGCCAACCGGGACAGGGGGCCTATGAGCAGTTCTTC. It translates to CASSQPGQGAYEQFF.

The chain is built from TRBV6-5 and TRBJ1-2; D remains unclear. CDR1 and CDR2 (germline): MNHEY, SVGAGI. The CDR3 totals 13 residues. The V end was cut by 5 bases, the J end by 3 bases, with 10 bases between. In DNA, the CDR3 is TGTGCCAGCAGTCGCCCTCAGGACTATGGCTACACCTTC. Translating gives CASSRPQDYGYTF.

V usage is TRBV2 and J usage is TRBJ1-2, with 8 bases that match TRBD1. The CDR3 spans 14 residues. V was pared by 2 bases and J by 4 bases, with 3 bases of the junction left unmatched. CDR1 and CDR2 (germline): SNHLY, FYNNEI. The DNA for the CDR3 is TGTGCCAGCAGTGAACAGGGGGCGGTCTATGGCTACACCTTC. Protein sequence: CASSEQGAVYGYTF.

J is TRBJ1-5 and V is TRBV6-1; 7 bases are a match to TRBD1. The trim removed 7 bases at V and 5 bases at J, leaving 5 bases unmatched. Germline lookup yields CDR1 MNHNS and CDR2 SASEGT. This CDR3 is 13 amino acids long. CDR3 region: CASKITGDQPQHF. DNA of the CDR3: TGTGCCAGCAAGATTACAGGGGATCAGCCCCAGCATTTT.

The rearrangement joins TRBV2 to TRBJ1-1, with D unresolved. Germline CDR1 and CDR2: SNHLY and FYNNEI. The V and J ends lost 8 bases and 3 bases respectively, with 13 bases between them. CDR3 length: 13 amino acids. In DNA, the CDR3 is TGTGCCAGCTGTCCGTCCCCTTACACTGAAGCTTTCTTT. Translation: CASCPSPYTEAFF.

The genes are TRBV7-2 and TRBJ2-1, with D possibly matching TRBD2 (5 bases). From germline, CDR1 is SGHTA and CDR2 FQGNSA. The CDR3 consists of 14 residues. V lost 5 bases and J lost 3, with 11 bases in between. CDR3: CASSPERDYNEQFF. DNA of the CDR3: TGTGCCAGCAGCCCCGAACGGGACTACAATGAGCAGTTCTTC.